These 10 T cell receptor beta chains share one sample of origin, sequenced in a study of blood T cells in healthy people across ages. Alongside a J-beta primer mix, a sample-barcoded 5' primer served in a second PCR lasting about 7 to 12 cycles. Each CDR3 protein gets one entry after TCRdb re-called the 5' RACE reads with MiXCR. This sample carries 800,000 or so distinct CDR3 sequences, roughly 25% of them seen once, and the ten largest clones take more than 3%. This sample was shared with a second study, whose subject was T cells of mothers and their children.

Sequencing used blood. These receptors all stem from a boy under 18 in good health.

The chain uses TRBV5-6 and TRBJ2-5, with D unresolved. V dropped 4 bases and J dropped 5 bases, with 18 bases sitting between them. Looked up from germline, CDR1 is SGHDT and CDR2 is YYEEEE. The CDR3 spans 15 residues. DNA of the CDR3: TGTGCCAGCAGCCTCTGGACGGCCCCCCAGGAGACCCAGTACTTC. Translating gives CASSLWTAPQETQYF.

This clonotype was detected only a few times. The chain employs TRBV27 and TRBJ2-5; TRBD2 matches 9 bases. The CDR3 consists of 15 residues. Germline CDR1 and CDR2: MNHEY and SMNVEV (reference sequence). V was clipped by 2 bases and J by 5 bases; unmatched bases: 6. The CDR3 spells CASSLIAGVSETQYF. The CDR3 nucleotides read TGTGCCAGCAGTTTAATAGCGGGGGTATCTGAGACCCAGTACTTC.

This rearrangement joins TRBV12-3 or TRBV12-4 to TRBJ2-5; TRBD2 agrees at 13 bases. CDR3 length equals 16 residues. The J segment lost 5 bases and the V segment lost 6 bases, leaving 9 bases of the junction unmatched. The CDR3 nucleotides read TGTGCCAGCAGCCACGGACTAGCGGGAGCGCCTGAGACCCAGTACTTC. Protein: CASSHGLAGAPETQYF.

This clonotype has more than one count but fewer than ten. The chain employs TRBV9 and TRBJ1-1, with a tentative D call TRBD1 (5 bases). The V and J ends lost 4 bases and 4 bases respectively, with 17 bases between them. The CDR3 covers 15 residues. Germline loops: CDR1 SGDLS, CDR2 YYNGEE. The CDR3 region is CASSKSQGRRTEAFF. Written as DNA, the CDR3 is TGTGCCAGCAGCAAGTCGCAGGGAAGGCGCACTGAAGCTTTCTTT.

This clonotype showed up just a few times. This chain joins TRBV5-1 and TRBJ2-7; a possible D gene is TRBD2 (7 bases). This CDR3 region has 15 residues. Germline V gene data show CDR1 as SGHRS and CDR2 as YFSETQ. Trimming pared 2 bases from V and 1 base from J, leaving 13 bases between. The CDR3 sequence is CASSFGGGLSYEQYF. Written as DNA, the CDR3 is TGCGCCAGCAGCTTTGGCGGGGGCCTATCCTACGAGCAGTACTTC.

The CDR3 region has the DNA TGTGCCAGCAGCCCACTGGTGACCACTGAAGCTTTCTTT. Residues: CASSPLVTTEAFF. V gene TRBV6-2 or TRBV6-3 combines with J gene TRBJ1-1; D uncertain. CDR3 length: 13 amino acids. Trimming shortened V by 6 bases and J by 4 bases, and 12 bases separated the two germline ends. Germline loops: CDR1 MNHEY, CDR2 SVGEGT.

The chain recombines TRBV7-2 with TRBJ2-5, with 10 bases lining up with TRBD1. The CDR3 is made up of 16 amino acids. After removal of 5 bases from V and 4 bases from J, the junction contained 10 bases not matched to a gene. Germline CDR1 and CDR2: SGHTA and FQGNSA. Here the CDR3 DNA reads TGTGCCAGCAGCATGCGGACAGGGGGATTAGGAGAGACCCAGTACTTC. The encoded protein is CASSMRTGGLGETQYF.

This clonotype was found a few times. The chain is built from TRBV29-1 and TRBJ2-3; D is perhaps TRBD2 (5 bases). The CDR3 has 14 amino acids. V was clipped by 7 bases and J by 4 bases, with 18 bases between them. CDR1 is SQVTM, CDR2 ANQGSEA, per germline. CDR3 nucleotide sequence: TGCAGCGCCAACGGACTGGAGATTGCAGATACGCAGTATTTT. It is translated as CSANGLEIADTQYF.

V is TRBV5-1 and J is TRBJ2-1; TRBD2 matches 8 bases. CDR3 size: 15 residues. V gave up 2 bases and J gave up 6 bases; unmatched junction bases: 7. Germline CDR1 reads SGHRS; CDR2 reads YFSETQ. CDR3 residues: CASSFLAGSSNEQFF. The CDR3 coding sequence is TGCGCCAGCAGCTTTCTAGCGGGTTCTTCCAATGAGCAGTTCTTC.

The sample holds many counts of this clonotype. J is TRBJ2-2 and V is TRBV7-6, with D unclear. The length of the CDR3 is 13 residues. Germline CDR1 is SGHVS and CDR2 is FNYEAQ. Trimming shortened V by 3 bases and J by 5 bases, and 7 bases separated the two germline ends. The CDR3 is CASSFGVTGELFF. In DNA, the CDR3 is TGTGCCAGCAGCTTCGGTGTAACCGGGGAGCTGTTTTTT.